This entry concerns a single T cell receptor (beta chain). Its antigen is unknown. The CDR3 spans 16 residues. Trimming removed 0 bases at V and 5 bases at J, with 15 bases between. Germline CDR1 reads SGHDN; CDR2 reads FVKESK. Not enrolled were patients with uncontrolled infection, other autoimmune disease, pregnancy or lactation. An approximately 10 ml volume of fresh peripheral blood provided the PBMCs. Amplified regions were TCR beta CDR3 sequences from RNA transcripts. Carried out on the TCR CDR3, a first-round RT-PCR used the HTBI primer set. TCRdb analysed the multiplex PCR reads with MiXCR anew, one entry per CDR3 protein. The profile shows hundreds of thousands of distinct CDR3 sequences, 20% of them singletons. This entry is derived from a study of T cells in Graves' hyperthyroidism and ophthalmopathy. Study summary: Sampling of peripheral blood happened at initial diagnosis, prior to any treatment.

Regarding the study as a whole: Ophthalmopathy was told apart from stable hyperthyroidism by a 13 V-J model.

The clonotype was recovered from a man aged 25-45 years with Graves' ophthalmopathy. This chain joins TRBV14 and TRBJ2-3, with a weak D call TRBD1 (5 bases). Sequencing used blood. The CDR3 nucleotides read TGTGCCAGCAGCCAAGATCTGGGGCTAGTGGTAGATACGCAGTATTTT. It encodes CASSQDLGLVVDTQYF. Filled out from reference TRBV14 and TRBJ2-3, the complete variable domain reads EAGVTQFPSHSVIEKGQTVTLRCDPISGHDNLYWYRRVMGKEIKFLLHFVKESKQDESGMPNNRFLAERTGGTYSTLKVQPAELEDSGVYFCASSQDLGLVVDTQYFGPGTRLTVL.